This TCR beta chain was documented in a study of read filtering for tumor transcriptome and immune sequencing. Study in general: Whole-transcriptome libraries were prepared after DNase treatment.

From 300 to 400 ng of RNA, a library with molecular barcoded alpha/delta and beta/gamma adaptors was made. In TCRdb, the reads were re-called with MiXCR into one record per CDR3 protein. The sample lists 40,000 to 50,000 distinct CDR3 sequences, roughly 12% occurring once. This clonotype came up many times. The ends were cut back, 5 bases at V and 6 bases at J, with 18 bases in the middle. This CDR3 region has 15 residues. CDR1 is SGHVS, CDR2 FNYEAQ, per germline. The sequence came from a donor at least 40 years old with multiple myeloma. This chain uses TRBV7-6 with TRBJ2-3; D may be TRBD1 or TRBD2 (5 bases each). The specimen was a population of CD138-negative cells sorted from bone marrow. CDR3 in amino acids: CASSRFGTTGDTQYF. The CDR3 DNA is TGTGCCAGCAGCCGTTTCGGGACCACGGGGGATACGCAGTATTTT. Supplemented by reference TRBV7-6 and TRBJ2-3, the full variable domain reads GAGVSQSPRYKVTKRGQDVALRCDPISGHVSLYWYRQALGQGPEFLTYFNYEAQQDKSGLPNDRFSAERPEGSISTLTIQRTEQRDSAMYRCASSRFGTTGDTQYFGPGTRLTVL.